These T cell receptor beta chains were read from a single sample in a study of T cells in Graves' hyperthyroidism and ophthalmopathy. TCRdb fed the multiplex PCR reads into MiXCR, producing one record per CDR3 protein. The sample yields 750,000 to 950,000 distinct CDR3 sequences, about 38% seen once. Sequenced sample: blood. These TCRs come from a man aged 18 to 30 with Graves' hyperthyroidism. The CDR3 runs from the conserved cysteine through the conserved F or W. Fields, in order: D gene, V gene, J gene, clone size, CDR3 protein, CDR3 DNA. The D gene is left open where the match is weak. A row's size may be missing; if present it is once, few, many or a size class.

d_gene: NA
v_gene: TRBV6-5
j_gene: TRBJ1-6
abundance: NA
CDR3aa: CASNALGLGSYNSPLHF
CDR3nt: TGTGCCAGCAACGCATTGGGATTGGGCTCCTATAATTCACCCCTCCACTTT

d_gene: NA
v_gene: TRBV19
j_gene: TRBJ1-1
abundance: many
CDR3aa: CASWSGTDTPTEAFF
CDR3nt: TGTGCCAGTTGGTCCGGGACTGATACACCCACTGAAGCTTTCTTT

d_gene: TRBD1
v_gene: TRBV12-3/TRBV12-4
j_gene: TRBJ2-2
abundance: few
CDR3aa: CASSPKPDRGNTGELFF
CDR3nt: TGTGCCAGCAGTCCTAAGCCGGACAGGGGGAACACCGGGGAGCTGTTTTTT

d_gene: NA
v_gene: TRBV20-1
j_gene: TRBJ1-1
abundance: few
CDR3aa: CSAPMWAFF
CDR3nt: TGCAGTGCTCCTATGTGGGCTTTCTTT

d_gene: NA
v_gene: TRBV7-2
j_gene: TRBJ2-7
abundance: many
CDR3aa: CASSSRQDPYEQYF
CDR3nt: TGTGCCAGCAGCTCGAGACAGGACCCCTACGAGCAGTACTTC

d_gene: TRBD2
v_gene: TRBV7-2
j_gene: TRBJ2-7
abundance: many
CDR3aa: CASSSGRAYEQYF
CDR3nt: TGTGCCAGTAGTAGCGGGAGGGCCTACGAGCAGTACTTC

d_gene: TRBD2
v_gene: TRBV20-1
j_gene: TRBJ2-7
abundance: few
CDR3aa: CSASLAGGPYEQYF
CDR3nt: TGCAGTGCTTCTCTAGCGGGAGGGCCCTACGAGCAGTACTTC

d_gene: NA
v_gene: TRBV7-6
j_gene: TRBJ1-3
abundance: NA
CDR3aa: CASKGSDNSGNTIYF
CDR3nt: TGTGCCAGCAAGGGGAGCGATAACTCTGGAAACACCATATATTTT

d_gene: NA
v_gene: TRBV5-4
j_gene: TRBJ2-7
abundance: NA
CDR3aa: CASSSQTGLYEQYF
CDR3nt: TGTGCCAGCAGCTCGCAGACAGGACTCTACGAGCAGTACTTC

d_gene: TRBD2
v_gene: TRBV7-2
j_gene: TRBJ2-5
abundance: few
CDR3aa: CASSPIAGSPRGPF
CDR3nt: TGTGCCAGCAGCCCGATAGCGGGGAGCCCCAGGGGACCCTTC

d_gene: NA
v_gene: TRBV6-4
j_gene: TRBJ1-1
abundance: few
CDR3aa: CASSNTPGNTEAFF
CDR3nt: TGTGCCAGCAGTAATACACCAGGGAACACTGAAGCTTTCTTT

d_gene: NA
v_gene: TRBV20-1
j_gene: TRBJ1-4
abundance: NA
CDR3aa: CSAVPGGGIVRGEKLFF
CDR3nt: TGCAGTGCTGTCCCGGGGGGAGGTATCGTTCGCGGTGAAAAACTGTTTTTT

d_gene: NA
v_gene: TRBV5-1
j_gene: TRBJ1-2
abundance: many
CDR3aa: CASSLSARADYGYTF
CDR3nt: TGCGCCAGCAGCTTAAGTGCCAGGGCAGACTATGGCTACACCTTC

d_gene: TRBD1
v_gene: TRBV13
j_gene: TRBJ1-1
abundance: NA
CDR3aa: CASLGEGANTEAFF
CDR3nt: TGTGCCAGTCTCGGGGAGGGGGCGAACACTGAAGCTTTCTTT

d_gene: NA
v_gene: TRBV7-6
j_gene: TRBJ2-6
abundance: many
CDR3aa: CASSFWLSGANVLTF
CDR3nt: TGTGCCAGCAGCTTCTGGCTCTCTGGGGCCAACGTCCTGACTTTC

d_gene: TRBD1
v_gene: TRBV29-1
j_gene: TRBJ1-2
abundance: NA
CDR3aa: CSARQGSLSGYTF
CDR3nt: TGCAGCGCGAGACAGGGGAGCCTTTCTGGCTACACCTTC